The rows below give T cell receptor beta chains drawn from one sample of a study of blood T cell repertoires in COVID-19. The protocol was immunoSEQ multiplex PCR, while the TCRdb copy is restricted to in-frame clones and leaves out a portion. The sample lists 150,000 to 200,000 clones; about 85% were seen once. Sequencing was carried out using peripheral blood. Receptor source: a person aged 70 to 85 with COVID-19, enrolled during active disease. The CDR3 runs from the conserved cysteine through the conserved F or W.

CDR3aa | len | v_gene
CASSQVSGTGIGVRYF | 16 | TRBV4-3
CATSTPGTGDHEQYF | 15 | TRBV15
CASSSDRGLFGQPQHF | 16 | TRBV5-6
CASSQDWTPGQGGYEQYF | 18 | TRBV4-3
CASSLPDRNTIYF | 13 | TRBV28
CASSGVGDTEAFF | 13 | TRBV9
CASGTSSYEQYF | 12 | TRBV6-5
CSVEESGGSGRGQFF | 15 | TRBV29-1
CASSPGDSFWVSPLHF | 16 | TRBV28
CASSPGFSNQPQHF | 14 | TRBV7-9
CASSISRGVYNEQFF | 15 | TRBV19
CAIKTTQGHQPQHF | 14 | TRBV28
CASTGTGAPKVHEQYF | 16 | TRBV28
CASSLGLYGEQFF | 13 | TRBV9
CASSLDRERTDTQYF | 15 | TRBV18
CSVELPGNSYNEQFF | 15 | TRBV29-1